This entry lists 30 T cell receptor beta chains sequenced from one sample in a study of prognosis after radiotherapy for stage I lung cancer. Two-round multiplex PCR, the amplification method, yielded TCR beta CDR3 from genomic DNA. Gene-specific TRBV and TRBJ primers were used in PCR round one. TCRdb processed the multiplex PCR reads anew with MiXCR; each CDR3 protein has one entry. The table records approximately 30,000 distinct CDR3 sequences, 32% of them present only once. The material was PBMCs, obtained before or after stereotactic body radiation therapy (not recorded which). Source of these receptors: a donor over 45 with non-small cell lung cancer.

This clonotype showed up many times. This rearrangement joins TRBV7-7 to TRBJ2-5, with D perhaps matching TRBD1 or TRBD2 (5 bases each). V was pared by 2 bases and J by 4 bases, with 11 bases between. Germline CDR1 is SSHAT and CDR2 is FNYEAQ (reference sequence). There are 14 residues in the CDR3. The CDR3 loop is CASSLMGEPETQYF. For the CDR3, the DNA is TGTGCCAGCAGCTTAATGGGGGAGCCAGAGACCCAGTACTTC. Filled out from reference TRBV7-7 and TRBJ2-5, the complete variable domain reads GAGVSQSPRYKVTKRGQDVTLRCDPISSHATLYWYQQALGQGPEFLTYFNYEAQPDKSGLPSDRFSAERPEGSISTLTIQRTEQRDSAMYRCASSLMGEPETQYFGPGTRLLVL.

There are many counts of this clonotype. V usage is TRBV12-3 or TRBV12-4 and J usage is TRBJ1-4, with 10 bases fitting TRBD1. The CDR3 is 15 residues long. J was trimmed by 5 bases and V by 2 bases; bases with no gene match: 2. Written as DNA, the CDR3 is TGTGCCAGCAGTTTACGACAGGGGGCGAATGAAAAACTGTTTTTT. Its translation: CASSLRQGANEKLFF.

The chain employs TRBV12-5 and TRBJ1-1, with D hard to call. V was trimmed by 6 bases and J by 7 bases, leaving 12 bases between them. CDR3 size: 12 residues. Germline V gene data show CDR1 as LGHNT and CDR2 as FRNRAP. The CDR3 reads CASGPPSGEAFF. In nucleotides, the CDR3 is TGTGCTAGTGGCCCTCCATCCGGTGAAGCTTTCTTT.

For this clonotype: This may be a read error, as it is one base from a much larger clone. The chain employs TRBV19 and TRBJ1-4; 9 nucleotides align to TRBD1. This CDR3 has 16 residues. CDR1 and CDR2 (germline): LNHDA, SQIVND (reference sequence). J lost 8 bases, V lost 6 bases, and 13 bases had no gene match. In DNA, the CDR3 is TGTGCCAGTAGCCCTAAGGGGCGGGACAGGGACGAAAAACTGTTTTTT. Translated, it gives CASSPKGRDRDEKLFF.

Worth noting for this clonotype: A far bigger clonotype differs at one base, so this is likely a read error. J is TRBJ2-4 and V is TRBV27; 16 bases are shared with TRBD2. The closer fit of TRBJ2-1 to the DNA end suggests the J call may be wrong. Germline CDR1 reads MNHEY; CDR2 reads SMNVEV (reference sequence). The CDR3 has 17 amino acids. The CDR3 protein is CASSSQAGTSGRGDQFF. Written as DNA, the CDR3 is TGTGCCAGCAGTTCACAGGCAGGGACTAGCGGGAGGGGTGATCAGTTCTTC.

This clonotype has a count of ten or more. V and J are TRBV6-5 and TRBJ1-3; D remains ambiguous. The CDR3 is made up of 17 amino acids. The V gene's germline CDR1 is MNHEY and CDR2 SVGAGI. Trimming cost V 4 bases and J 0 bases, with 16 bases left between them. CDR3 sequence reads: CASSWTQTLSSGNTIYF. The CDR3 bases are TGTGCCAGCAGTTGGACCCAGACCCTCAGCTCTGGAAACACCATATATTTT.

This clonotype was seen only a few times. The chain carries TRBV5-4 and TRBJ1-2, with TRBD1 as a possible D gene (6 bases). Germline assignment: CDR1 SGHNT and CDR2 YYREEE (reference sequence). The V gene lost 4 bases and the J gene lost 3 bases, with 7 bases spanning the gap. The CDR3 consists of 12 residues. This CDR3 is CASSRTDYGYTF. CDR3 DNA sequence: TGTGCCAGCAGCCGGACAGACTATGGCTACACCTTC.

The table lists this clonotype with many counts. The chain has TRBV6-1 and TRBJ2-7, with a weak D call TRBD2 (6 bases). This CDR3 spans 16 amino acids. V lost 6 bases and J 3 bases, leaving 21 bases between the germline ends. Per the germline V gene, CDR1 is MNHNS and CDR2 is SASEGT. CDR3 DNA sequence: TGTGCCAGCAGGCTATACCTAGGCGGGATGTTCTACGAGCAGTACTTC. Encoded protein: CASRLYLGGMFYEQYF.

This clonotype was counted ten times or more. The chain recombines TRBV29-1 with TRBJ2-1; 10 bases fit TRBD2. The CDR3 runs 14 residues. Germline V gene lookup returns CDR1 SQVTM and CDR2 ANQGSEA. Germline trimming cut 3 bases from V and 5 bases from J; bases unmatched to any gene: 4. The CDR3 DNA reads as TGCAGCGTTGAGGGGCTAGCGGGGGACAATGAGCAGTTCTTC. Its translation is CSVEGLAGDNEQFF.

There are many counts of this clonotype. The V gene is TRBV2, the J gene TRBJ2-7; D gene unclear. Looked up from germline, CDR1 is SNHLY and CDR2 is FYNNEI. Trimming took 7 bases from V and 0 from J, leaving 10 bases between them. The CDR3 length is 13 residues. CDR3 loop: CASKSGYSYEQYF. The CDR3 coding sequence is TGTGCCAGCAAATCCGGCTACTCCTACGAGCAGTACTTC.

The table lists this clonotype with many counts. V usage is TRBV19 and J usage is TRBJ2-1; a weak D match, TRBD2 (6 bases). V lost 3 bases and J lost 5, with 11 bases in between. The CDR3 contains 14 residues. From germline, CDR1 is LNHDA and CDR2 SQIVND (reference sequence). CDR3 sequence (DNA): TGTGCCAGTAGTATTGGGACTCCCGACAATGAGCAGTTCTTC. As protein: CASSIGTPDNEQFF.

This clonotype was seen once. The chain links TRBV11-2 to TRBJ2-1; 9 nucleotides match TRBD1. Trimming removed 2 bases from V and 4 bases from J; junction bases left unmatched: 6. CDR1 SGHAT and CDR2 FQNNGV come from the germline V gene. The CDR3 contains 16 residues. CDR3 sequence (DNA): TGTGCCAGCAGCTTAAGAAGGGACAGGGTGTACAATGAGCAGTTCTTC. Translation: CASSLRRDRVYNEQFF.

The sample holds one count of this clonotype. A read error is likely here: a far larger clone is one base away. The J gene is TRBJ2-7, the V gene TRBV7-9; TRBD2 is a possible D gene (6 bases). The V gene's germline CDR1 is SEHNR and CDR2 FQNEAQ (reference sequence). The CDR3 loop spans 15 amino acids. The V and J ends lost 5 bases and 7 bases respectively, with 21 bases between them. CDR3 loop: CASSPISLDAGEQYF. Written as DNA, the CDR3 is TGTGCCAGCAGCCCCATCAGCTTGGACGCGGGGGAGCAGTACTTC.

A word on this clonotype: A much larger clone is a single base away; this may be a read error. The rearrangement links TRBV6-2 or TRBV6-3 to TRBJ1-3; 7 bases match TRBD1. V was clipped by 2 bases and J by 3 bases; unmatched bases: 4. Germline CDR1 is MNHEY and CDR2 is SVGEGT. This CDR3 region has 15 residues. The CDR3 region has the DNA TGTGCCAGCAGTTACCCGACAGGGATTGGAAACACCATATATTTT. It yields the protein CASSYPTGIGNTIYF.

This clonotype was observed many times. The chain carries TRBV20-1 and TRBJ2-7; perhaps TRBD1 as D (6 bases). Trimming left V 3 bases short and J 2 bases short, with 14 bases between. Germline CDR1 reads DFQATT; CDR2 reads SNEGSKA (reference sequence). The CDR3 is 14 amino acids. The CDR3 nucleotides read TGCAGTGCTAGGGGGGCGGAGAGGACCTACGAGCAGTACTTC. Translating it yields CSARGAERTYEQYF.

The genes are TRBV7-9 and TRBJ2-3; TRBD2 is a possible D gene (6 bases). This CDR3 has 15 residues. With 8 bases removed from V and 5 bases from J, the gap between germline ends came to 20 bases. CDR1 and CDR2 (germline): SEHNR, FQNEAQ (reference sequence). CDR3 bases: TGTGCCAGCGGGGGGACCAGAAGATTTCTAGATACGCAGTATTTT. Protein sequence: CASGGTRRFLDTQYF.

In regard to this clonotype: A read error may be the cause here, since a much bigger clone is one base away. The genes are TRBV2 and TRBJ2-1; 8 nucleotides align to TRBD1. Germline lookup yields CDR1 SNHLY and CDR2 FYNNEI. CDR3 length: 14 residues. After removal of 3 bases from V and 13 bases from J, the junction contained 11 bases not matched to a gene. The CDR3 loop reads CASSDSGGGETQFF. The CDR3 DNA is TGTGCCAGCAGTGATTCAGGGGGCGGAGAGACCCAGTTCTTC.

The table lists this clonotype with many counts. The chain uses TRBV18 and TRBJ2-7; possibly TRBD2 for D (6 bases). Trimming removed 2 bases at V and 1 base at J, with 12 bases between. There are 15 residues in the CDR3. Germline lookup yields CDR1 KGHSH and CDR2 LQKENI. CDR3 in DNA: TGTGCCAGCTCACCAGTGGGAGGCCTGTCCTACGAGCAGTACTTC. It is translated as CASSPVGGLSYEQYF.

This clonotype was detected ten times or more. The V call is TRBV27, the J call TRBJ2-3; 10 positions match TRBD2. CDR3 length: 14 residues. The germline V gene encodes CDR1 MNHEY and CDR2 SMNVEV (reference sequence). The junction had 7 bases not matched to a gene; V was cut back by 2 bases and J by 11 bases. The CDR3 region is CASSLGLAGDVQYF. CDR3 DNA sequence: TGTGCCAGCAGTTTAGGCCTAGCGGGAGATGTGCAGTATTTT.

This clonotype has a count of ten or more. An end of the junction does not agree with germline; a read error may underlie this. The rearrangement uses TRBV5-1 and TRBJ2-3, with D possibly called TRBD1 or TRBD2 (5 bases each). Germline CDR1 SGHRS, CDR2 YFSETQ. The CDR3 has 14 amino acids. CDR3 sequence reads: CASSLGDSTDTQYF. The CDR3 bases are TGTGCCAGCAGCTTAGGGGACAGCACAGATACGCAGTATTTT.

This clonotype has a single count. The CDR3, as DNA: TGCGCCAGCAGCCCGGCTGGAGGGGAAACAGATACGCAGTATTTT. Amino acid sequence: CASSPAGGETDTQYF. The genes are TRBV5-1 and TRBJ2-3, with D possibly matching TRBD2 (6 bases). V was shortened by 4 bases and J by 3 bases, with 15 bases between the two germline ends. CDR1 and CDR2 from the germline V gene are SGHRS and YFSETQ. The length of the CDR3 is 15 residues.

This clonotype was counted many times. The chain is built from TRBV19 and TRBJ1-2, with 11 bases aligning to TRBD1. With V trimmed by 6 bases and J by 8 bases, 5 bases remained unmatched. The CDR3 runs 13 residues. CDR1 LNHDA and CDR2 SQIVND come from the germline V gene (reference sequence). The CDR3 bases are TGTGCCAGTAGGGGGACAGGGGGATCCGGCTACACCTTC. This translates into CASRGTGGSGYTF.

Regarding this clonotype: This may be a read error: a much more frequent sequence differs by one nucleotide. Since no conserved phenylalanine or tryptophan closes the CDR3, a read error is the likely cause. V is TRBV5-4 and J is TRBJ1-2; TRBD1 matches 10 bases. This CDR3 is built from 15 residues. The V gene end was trimmed by 3 bases and the J gene end by 6 bases; junction bases not matched to a gene: 8. Germline lookup yields CDR1 SGHNT and CDR2 YYREEE (reference sequence). The CDR3 nucleotides are TGTGCCAGCAGCTCCCCGGGGACAGGGGTTAATGGCTACACCCTC. It codes for CASSSPGTGVNGYTL.

This clonotype was detected a few times. A read error may explain this, as a much larger clone is one base away. V gene TRBV20-1 combines with J gene TRBJ2-7; TRBD2 agrees at 9 bases. Unmatched junction bases numbered 12, after V lost 6 bases and J lost 0 bases. Germline V lookup: CDR1 DFQATT, CDR2 SNEGSKA (reference sequence). The CDR3 loop spans 16 amino acids. CDR3 sequence (DNA): TGCAGTGCGACCGGGGGGAATAGCGGGGGCTCCTACGAGCAGTACTTC. It translates to CSATGGNSGGSYEQYF.

For this clonotype: A much larger clonotype is one base distant, so this may be a read error. The chain links TRBV19 to TRBJ2-3; the match to TRBD2 covers 9 bases. Germline V lookup: CDR1 LNHDA, CDR2 SQIVND (reference sequence). The junction had 6 bases not matched to a gene; V was cut back by 8 bases and J by 0 bases. The CDR3 sequence is 15 residues long. The CDR3 region is CASGFSGRSTDTQYF. The CDR3 region has the DNA TGTGCCAGTGGTTTTAGCGGGAGAAGCACAGATACGCAGTATTTT.

On this clonotype: It is likely a read error, because the conserved phenylalanine at the end of the CDR3 is missing. The V gene is TRBV6-1, the J gene TRBJ1-2, with no clear D. Trimming removed 7 bases at V and 0 bases at J, with 15 bases between. The CDR3 runs 15 residues. Germline V gives CDR1 MNHNS, CDR2 SASEGT. The chain's CDR3 is CASIKAYWANYGYTI. As DNA, the CDR3 is TGTGCCAGCATAAAGGCGTATTGGGCTAACTATGGCTACACCATC.

On this clonotype: At one of its ends the junction is not consistent with the germline gene, which may arise from a read error. The CDR3 DNA is TGTGCCGGCAGTTACCGTACTGTGATGAACACTGAAGCTTTCTTT. Its translation: CAGSYRTVMNTEAFF. The chain combines TRBV6-2 or TRBV6-3 with TRBJ1-1; no clear D. The CDR3 runs to 15 residues. CDR1 is MNHEY and CDR2 is SVGEGT in the germline V gene.

This clonotype appeared a single time. The J gene is TRBJ1-2, the V gene TRBV6-2 or TRBV6-3; no clear D. This CDR3 comprises 14 residues. V shed 2 bases and J shed 8 bases, with 15 bases lying between them. CDR1 and CDR2 (germline): MNHEY, SVGEGT. CDR3 in amino acids: CASSYRRSMGGYTF. The CDR3 nucleotides read TGTGCCAGCAGTTACCGCAGAAGTATGGGGGGCTACACCTTC.

The chain has TRBV27 and TRBJ2-2, with 7 bases lining up with TRBD2. V trimming: 3 bases; J trimming: 7 bases; junction bases outside the gene matches: 8. Germline CDR1 and CDR2: MNHEY and SMNVEV (reference sequence). The CDR3 sequence is 15 residues long. The CDR3 loop is CASSLGGRRNGELFF. CDR3 DNA sequence: TGTGCCAGCAGTTTGGGAGGGCGCAGGAACGGGGAGCTGTTTTTT.

The chain is built from TRBV12-5 and TRBJ1-1; no reliable D call. Germline CDR1 LGHNT, CDR2 FRNRAP. The ends were cut back, 0 bases at V and 0 bases at J, with 11 bases in the middle. CDR3 length: 16 amino acids. CDR3 bases: TGTGCTAGTGGTTTGGTACAAGTCGGAATGAACACTGAAGCTTTCTTT. Translation: CASGLVQVGMNTEAFF.